A single sample is the source of the 5 T cell receptor beta chains below, sequenced in a study of T cell responses to AZD1222 COVID-19 vaccine (dated by TCRdb to the early 2020s). The time point label here, explained by the study, means: baseline before first vaccination. The library was built by means of the immunoSEQ multiplex PCR assay. Sourced from immuneACCESS, this table was stored by TCRdb with only in-frame sequences that have V and J called. A share of the clones is absent; for the studies checked, an unresolved V gene accounts for under half, and the remainder has no known explanation. This sample lists 150,000 to 200,000 clones; 85% to 95% were detected once. The ten largest make up more than 1.1% of the sample. The sequenced sample was peripheral blood, obtained on day 0 of AZD1222 vaccination. The receptors were gathered from an adult in good health.

The V gene is TRBV2, the J gene TRBJ2-1; tentatively, D is TRBD1 (5 bases). This CDR3 comprises 14 residues. The V gene lost 3 bases and the J gene lost 6 bases, with 12 bases spanning the gap. The germline CDR1 and CDR2 sequences are SNHLY and FYNNEI. The CDR3 is CASSDRVKSNEQFF. In DNA, the CDR3 is TGTGCCAGCAGTGACAGGGTGAAGAGCAATGAGCAGTTCTTC. The full variable domain, rest sourced from reference TRBV2 and TRBJ2-1, is EPEVTQTPSHQVTQMGQEVILRCVPISNHLYFYWYRQILGQKVEFLVSFYNNEISEKSEIFDDQFSVERPDGSNFTLKIRSTKLEDSAMYFCASSDRVKSNEQFFGPGTRLTVL.

The V gene is TRBV9, the J gene TRBJ2-6; D is uncertain. Trimming removed 0 bases from V and 3 bases from J, with 7 bases in between. Germline V gives CDR1 SGDLS, CDR2 YYNGEE. There are 15 residues in the CDR3. Here the CDR3 DNA reads TGTGCCAGCAGCGTAGGGGCGGATGGGGCCAACGTCCTGACTTTC. It translates to CASSVGADGANVLTF. Supplemented by reference TRBV9 and TRBJ2-6, the full variable domain reads DSGVTQTPKHLITATGQRVTLRCSPRSGDLSVYWYQQSLDQGLQFLIQYYNGEERAKGNILERFSAQQFPDLHSELNLSSLELGDSALYFCASSVGADGANVLTFGAGSRLTVL.

This clone was counted between two and nine times. The chain recombines TRBV7-9 with TRBJ2-7; weak D call: TRBD1 (7 bases). In germline, CDR1 is SEHNR, CDR2 FQNEAQ (reference sequence). With 4 bases removed from V and 0 bases from J, the gap between germline ends came to 13 bases. The CDR3 spans 15 residues. Here the CDR3 DNA reads TGTGCCAGCAGCTCAGGGGGGTCGAGCTCCTACGAGCAGTACTTC. It specifies CASSSGGSSSYEQYF.

V gene TRBV9 combines with J gene TRBJ2-1; 10 bases align to TRBD2. There are 15 residues in the CDR3. Looked up from germline, CDR1 is SGDLS and CDR2 is YYNGEE. Germline trimming cut 4 bases from V and 4 bases from J; bases unmatched to any gene: 5. DNA of the CDR3: TGTGCCAGCAGCACCGGACTAGCGGTTTACAATGAGCAGTTCTTC. Translating it yields CASSTGLAVYNEQFF. Looking up the rest from reference TRBV9 and TRBJ2-1 gives the full variable domain: DSGVTQTPKHLITATGQRVTLRCSPRSGDLSVYWYQQSLDQGLQFLIQYYNGEERAKGNILERFSAQQFPDLHSELNLSSLELGDSALYFCASSTGLAVYNEQFFGPGTRLTVL.

Note on this clone: A much larger clone is a single base away; this may be a read error. V gene TRBV2 combines with J gene TRBJ1-5; 8 bases map to TRBD1. Germline V gives CDR1 SNHLY, CDR2 FYNNEI. This CDR3 comprises 14 residues. V shed 6 bases, J shed 2 bases, and the junction held 3 bases outside the gene matches. CDR3 nucleotides: TGTGCCAGCAGCCCGACAGGGGGCAATCAGCCCCAGCATTTT. It is translated as CASSPTGGNQPQHF.